These 13 T cell receptor beta chains originate from one sample sequenced in a study of T cells in Graves' hyperthyroidism and ophthalmopathy. Authors of the study amplified TCR beta CDR3 regions from RNA transcripts. Carried out on the TCR CDR3, a first-round RT-PCR used the HTBI primer set. MiXCR, applied by TCRdb to the multiplex PCR reads, yields one record per CDR3 protein. Among 650,000 to 850,000 distinct CDR3 sequences, under 20% were seen once, and the ten largest hold 15% to 20%. What was sequenced was blood. The receptor set was obtained from a woman in her fifties or sixties with Graves' hyperthyroidism that later progressed to Graves' ophthalmopathy.

This clonotype has at least ten counts. J is TRBJ2-1 and V is TRBV4-1; tentatively, D is TRBD1 (5 bases). In germline, CDR1 is MGHRA, CDR2 YSYEKL. V dropped 4 bases and J dropped 4 bases, with 17 bases sitting between them. The CDR3 covers 16 residues. CDR3 sequence: CASSLRRASGYNEQFF. Here the CDR3 DNA reads TGCGCCAGCAGCCTGCGCAGGGCCTCTGGTTACAATGAGCAGTTCTTC.

This clonotype showed up many times. The chain recombines TRBV20-1 with TRBJ2-5; D is possibly TRBD1 (6 bases). This CDR3 spans 12 amino acids. Germline V gives CDR1 DFQATT, CDR2 SNEGSKA (reference sequence). V gave up 7 bases and J gave up 2 bases, with 11 bases separating them. CDR3 amino acids: CSVPGDQETQYF. DNA of the CDR3: TGCAGTGTTCCAGGGGATCAAGAGACCCAGTACTTC.

The V call is TRBV19, the J call TRBJ1-5; D unresolved. Germline V CDR1 and CDR2: LNHDA, SQIVND (reference sequence). Trimming took off 3 bases at V and 2 bases at J, with 11 bases between the two ends. The CDR3 loop spans 15 amino acids. In DNA form, the CDR3 reads TGTGCCAGTAGTATGGCCCCCTCGGGCAATCAGCCCCAGCATTTT. Encoded protein: CASSMAPSGNQPQHF.

This sequence joins TRBV27 and TRBJ1-4; 9 bases match TRBD1. Per germline, CDR1 MNHEY and CDR2 SMNVEV (reference sequence). The CDR3 has 13 amino acids. V was clipped by 6 bases and J by 8 bases; unmatched bases: 4. This chain's CDR3 is CASRGQGREKLFF. CDR3 in DNA: TGTGCCAGCAGGGGACAGGGAAGGGAAAAACTGTTTTTT.

This clonotype has a handful of counts. This chain connects TRBV12-3 or TRBV12-4 to TRBJ1-2; D remains ambiguous. Trimming removed 3 bases from V and 7 bases from J, with 3 bases in between. CDR3 length: 10 residues. CDR3 DNA sequence: TGTGCCAGCAGTTTGTTTGGCTACACCTTC. Its protein is CASSLFGYTF.

Comments on this clonotype: Since a much larger clone is just one base distant, this may be a read error. The chain couples TRBV5-1 to TRBJ2-7, with TRBD1 matching 9 bases. The CDR3 extends over 16 amino acids. The V gene's germline CDR1 is SGHRS and CDR2 YFSETQ. For the CDR3, the DNA is TGCGCCAGCAGCTTGGCGGGGACAGGGTTCTCCCACGAGCAGTACTTC. As protein: CASSLAGTGFSHEQYF.

This clonotype showed up just a few times. The chain joins TRBV6-2 or TRBV6-3 to TRBJ1-5, with a weak D call TRBD1 (6 bases). This CDR3 comprises 14 residues. CDR1 MNHEY and CDR2 SVGEGT come from the germline V gene. V lost 7 bases and J 6 bases, leaving 16 bases between the germline ends. This CDR3 reads CASNQAGVPQPQHF. DNA for the CDR3: TGTGCCAGCAACCAAGCAGGGGTTCCTCAGCCCCAGCATTTT.

In regard to this clonotype: This may be a read error: a much more frequent sequence differs by one nucleotide. The rearrangement joins TRBV11-2 to TRBJ2-3; the D is unclear. Trimming removed 6 bases at V and 2 bases at J, with 15 bases between. Germline assignment: CDR1 SGHAT and CDR2 FQNNGV. CDR3 size: 15 residues. The CDR3 here is CASSFVSRDTDTQYF. The CDR3 DNA follows: TGTGCCAGCAGTTTTGTGTCACGCGACACAGATACGCAGTATTTT. Complete variable domain (other parts from reference TRBV11-2 and TRBJ2-3): EAGVAQSPRYKIIEKRQSVAFWCNPISGHATLYWYQQILGQGPKLLIQFQNNGVVDDSQLPKDRFSAERLKGVDSTLKIQPAKLEDSAVYLCASSFVSRDTDTQYFGPGTRLTVL.

This clonotype was counted ten times or more. Here the CDR3 reads CASSFGPLPTEAFF. In DNA, the CDR3 is TGTGCCAGCAGTTTTGGCCCGCTCCCCACTGAAGCTTTCTTT. This rearrangement joins TRBV6-1 to TRBJ1-1, with unresolved D. The CDR3 has 14 amino acids. The V end lost 5 bases, the J end lost 4 bases, and 14 bases lay between the germline ends. Germline-derived CDR1 and CDR2 are MNHNS and SASEGT.

This clonotype showed up just a few times. The chain carries TRBV6-1 and TRBJ2-2; possible D gene TRBD1, 5 bases. Germline loops: CDR1 MNHNS, CDR2 SASEGT. The CDR3 sequence is 14 residues long. V lost 6 bases and J lost 3, with 11 bases in between. CDR3 coding DNA: TGTGCCAGCAGACCGACAGTATACACCGGGGAGCTGTTTTTT. Translating it yields CASRPTVYTGELFF.

This rearrangement joins TRBV4-1 to TRBJ2-7; tentative D call: TRBD1 (6 bases). Looked up from germline, CDR1 is MGHRA and CDR2 is YSYEKL. The length of the CDR3 is 14 residues. V was shortened by 1 base and J by 0 bases, with 7 bases between the two germline ends. The CDR3 region has the DNA TGCGCCAGCAGCCAAGGGACAGTCTCCTACGAGCAGTACTTC. Amino acid sequence: CASSQGTVSYEQYF.

V usage is TRBV12-3 or TRBV12-4 and J usage is TRBJ2-5; 10 bases agree with TRBD1. J lost 7 bases, V lost 10 bases, and 12 bases had no gene match. CDR3 length: 14 residues. The CDR3 loop is CATYRDRGWGTQYF. For the CDR3, the DNA is TGTGCCACCTACCGGGACAGGGGTTGGGGGACCCAGTACTTC.

This clonotype was detected only a few times. The chain combines TRBV29-1 with TRBJ2-1; TRBD2 aligns across 13 bases. CDR3 length equals 19 residues. Germline trimming cut 6 bases from V and 0 bases from J; bases unmatched to any gene: 14. Germline-derived CDR1 and CDR2 are SQVTM and ANQGSEA. This chain's CDR3 is CSVAGSGTSGAFSYNEQFF. The CDR3 DNA sequence: TGCAGCGTGGCAGGGTCCGGGACTAGCGGGGCCTTCTCCTACAATGAGCAGTTCTTC.